The present TCR beta chain was sequenced within a study of blood T cell repertoires in COVID-19 (dated by TCRdb to the early 2020s). Turning to the overall study: The collaborator samples originated in the United States, Italy and Spain and spanned the acute and convalescent phases of COVID-19. The prospective study material was composed of cDNA or gDNA derived from T cells, B-cell-depleted T cells, or PBMCs. Deeply sampled blood TCRbeta repertoires from subjects exposed to, actively infected with, or recovered from COVID-19 were included in the dataset. The repertoires were released in a freely available public database meant as a resource for research on the immune response to SARS-CoV-2. Samples came from the ongoing ImmuneRACE study (first 160 participants) plus 1,254 subjects from 6 global collaborators. Sample metadata almost always included a de-identified subject ID, COVID-19 status, age in years and sex. Where available, HLA class I and class II types were obtained from metadata supplied by the sample provider rather than from assay-based typing.

The CDR3 sequence holds 15 residues, the cysteine and phenylalanine included. Of all the DNA, just the CDR3 is kept, 45 bases in frame from base 1. The germline ends are 14 bases apart after V is trimmed by 7 bases and J by 2 bases. CDR1 is given as SNHLY and CDR2 as FYNNEI, both from the germline V gene. The immunoSEQ Assay, a bias-controlled multiplex PCR, was used to amplify TCRbeta CDR3 regions from genomic DNA. On the authors' methods: The number of nucleated cells in each sample was estimated from the amplification of reference gene primers within the assay. To quantify the absolute abundance of each unique TCRbeta CDR3 rearrangement, sequence reads were collapsed and filtered. For each sample, productive Simpson clonality was calculated by taking the square root of Simpson's diversity index across productive rearrangements. Here the immuneACCESS table is served through TCRdb, limited to in-frame sequences with V and J called. Missing clones are a known gap in these copies; in checked studies unresolved V genes cover under half, and the rest lacks a known reason. D and trimming come from the DNA, and the V and J calls and clone size come from that table. This sample holds tens of thousands of clones; under 95% were observed only once. The ten top clones hold around 3.9% of the sample.

The paper as a whole reports these results and caveats: The amount of clinical and demographic metadata varied by source and participant and was provided uncurated.

For this clone: Its recognized antigen is unknown. No per-base quality is available; no much larger clone lies one base away.

The collaborating institutions used their own protocols to collect whole blood in K2EDTA tubes. For TCRbeta analysis, collaborator samples were shipped as frozen whole blood, as isolated PBMCs, or as DNA extracted from either sample type. Here the chain combines TRBV2 and TRBJ2-2; no D gene can be assigned with confidence. This receptor was taken from a woman aged 50 to 60 in a cohort sampled during active COVID-19. The sample taken for sequencing was peripheral blood. The bases are TGTGCCAGCACAATCGGTCGATATAACACCGGGGAGCTGTTTTTT. This sequence encodes CASTIGRYNTGELFF. The reference TRBV2 and TRBJ2-2 proteins fill in what lies around the CDR3, so the full variable domain reads EPEVTQTPSHQVTQMGQEVILRCVPISNHLYFYWYRQILGQKVEFLVSFYNNEISEKSEIFDDQFSVERPDGSNFTLKIRSTKLEDSAMYFCASTIGRYNTGELFFGEGSRLTVL.